This T cell receptor beta chain is from a study of blood T cell repertoires in COVID-19. On the study more broadly: Collection of acute and convalescent COVID-19 samples took place in the United States, Italy and Spain.

In the authors' workflow: Amplification from reference gene primers served as the basis for estimated nucleated cell counts. Sequencing was performed with immunoSEQ multiplex PCR; in TCRdb, only in-frame clones are kept and a portion is missing. The V and J calls and clone size come from that table; D and trimming were worked out from the DNA. The sample contains nearly 80,000 clones, around 80% of which appear only once. What was sequenced was peripheral blood. This TCR derives from a woman in her 70s with acute or convalescent COVID-19.

The CDR3 bases are TGTGCCAGCAGCCAGAACAGGGAGACCCAGTACTTC. This translates into CASSQNRETQYF. The chain combines TRBV5-8 with TRBJ2-5, with D possibly TRBD1 on 5 matching bases. The CDR3 is made up of 12 amino acids. Germline values: CDR1 SGHTS, CDR2 YDEGEE. V was cut by 4 bases and J by 5 bases, with 9 bases left in between.